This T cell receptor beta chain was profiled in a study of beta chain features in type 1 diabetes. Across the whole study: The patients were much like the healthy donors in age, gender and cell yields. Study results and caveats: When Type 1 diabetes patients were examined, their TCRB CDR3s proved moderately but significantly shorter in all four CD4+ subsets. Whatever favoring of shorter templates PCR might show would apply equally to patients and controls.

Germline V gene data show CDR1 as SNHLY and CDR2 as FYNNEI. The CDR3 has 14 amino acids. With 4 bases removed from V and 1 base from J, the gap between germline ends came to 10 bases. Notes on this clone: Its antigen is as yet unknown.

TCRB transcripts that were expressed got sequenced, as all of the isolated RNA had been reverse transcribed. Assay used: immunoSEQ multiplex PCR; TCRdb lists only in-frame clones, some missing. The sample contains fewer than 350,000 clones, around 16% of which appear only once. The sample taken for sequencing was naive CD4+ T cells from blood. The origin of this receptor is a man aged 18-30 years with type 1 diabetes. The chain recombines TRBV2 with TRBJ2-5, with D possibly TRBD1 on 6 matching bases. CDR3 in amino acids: CASSVWTAQETQYF. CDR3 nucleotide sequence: TGTGCCAGCAGTGTCTGGACAGCCCAAGAGACCCAGTACTTC.